These T cell receptor beta chains were read from a single sample in a study of OX40 agonist ivuxolimab in advanced cancers. Clones were sequenced by immunoSEQ multiplex PCR, and TCRdb holds only the in-frame ones, with some missing. The sample shows roughly 75,000 clones, over 75% of them seen only once. The source was CD4+ or CD8+ T cells sorted from blood, collected in a trial of the OX40 agonist ivuxolimab. These receptors all stem from an adult with an advanced solid tumor such as melanoma, head and neck, liver or kidney cancer. CDR3s include the opening cysteine and the closing phenylalanine or tryptophan.

CASRRGIRDRGSQPQHF | TRBV28
CASSALPGAAQQFF | TRBV9
CASSRGAQETQYF | TRBV2
CASSPKAGTGWYEQYF | TRBV18
CASSESGGLAIDTQYF | TRBV2
CASSGSGGGDTEAFF | TRBV7-3
CASSRGSSGNTIYF | TRBV19
CAWSARTGWGNTIYF | TRBV30
CASSLAGAGTGQPQHF | TRBV5-1
CASSAGGVGSEKLFF | TRBV28
CASSQDGRGGTDTQYF | TRBV4-3
CASSLDPSGQPQHF | TRBV9
CASSSRGTSGRAYTGELFF | TRBV7-2
CASSPMEGGGETQYF | TRBV9
CASSPLGTATNEKLFF | TRBV9
CASSLGQSEAFF | TRBV11-2
CASSLRAGVTDTQYF | TRBV27
CASSKDLGRSNTEAFF | TRBV5-6
CASSQPITGGIGRGAQPQHF | TRBV4-1
CASSEVRLLNTEAFF | TRBV2
CASFGTSETQYF | TRBV28
CASSRGQQGGDEAFF | TRBV5-6
CASSQDQGSPLHF | TRBV4-1
CASSRAGTGFYNEQFF | TRBV7-3
CASRPGRVPETQYF | TRBV19
CASSHNSYEQYF | TRBV23-1
CASSLALDRGNYEQYF | TRBV5-1
CASSPPRGTYGYTF | TRBV18
CASSPPQGQETQYF | TRBV4-2
CASSLILQESNIQYF | TRBV7-2
CASSKDENTGELFF | TRBV21-1
CASGYRISYGYTF | TRBV12-5
CASSESGSSNQPQHF | TRBV2
CATSPGNRDYGYTF | TRBV15
CASSLRGGWDEQFF | TRBV7-9
CASSLSGQAPYGYTF | TRBV19